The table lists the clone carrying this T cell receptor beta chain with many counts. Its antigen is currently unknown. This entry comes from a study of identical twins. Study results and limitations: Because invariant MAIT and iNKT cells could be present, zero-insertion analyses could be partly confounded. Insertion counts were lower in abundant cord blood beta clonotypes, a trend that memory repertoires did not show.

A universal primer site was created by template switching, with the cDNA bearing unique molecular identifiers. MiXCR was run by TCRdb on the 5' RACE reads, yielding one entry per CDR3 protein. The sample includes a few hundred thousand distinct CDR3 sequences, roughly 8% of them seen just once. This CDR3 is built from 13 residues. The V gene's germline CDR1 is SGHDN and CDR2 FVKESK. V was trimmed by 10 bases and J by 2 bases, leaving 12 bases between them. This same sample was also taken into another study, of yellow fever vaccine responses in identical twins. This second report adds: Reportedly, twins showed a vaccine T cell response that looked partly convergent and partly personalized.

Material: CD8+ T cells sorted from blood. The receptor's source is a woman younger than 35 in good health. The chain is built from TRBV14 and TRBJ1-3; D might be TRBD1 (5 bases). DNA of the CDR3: TGTGCCACCAAGGAGACAGCTGGAAACACCATATATTTT. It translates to CATKETAGNTIYF.